These 17 T cell receptor beta chains were sequenced from one sample in a study of blood T cell repertoires in COVID-19. Measured with immunoSEQ multiplex PCR; TCRdb has only the in-frame clones, and not every one. Of 95,000 to 100,000 clones detected, over 80% appear once; the ten largest clones hold over 5.5%. Source material: peripheral blood. The receptors originated from a man aged 50 to 59 with active COVID-19.

The chain combines TRBV19 with TRBJ2-2, with D maybe TRBD1 (5 bases). The CDR3 has 14 residues. The V gene lost 1 base and the J gene lost 6 bases, with 9 bases spanning the gap. Germline CDR1 LNHDA, CDR2 SQIVND (reference sequence). This chain's CDR3 is CASSIGRAAGELFF. For the CDR3, the DNA is TGTGCCAGTAGTATAGGCAGGGCGGCCGGGGAGCTGTTTTTT.

CDR3 in DNA: TGTGCCAGCAGTGCAAGCGGGAGGGTCCTAGAGACCCAGTACTTC. Encoded protein: CASSASGRVLETQYF. The J gene is TRBJ2-5, the V gene TRBV6-6; 10 bases line up with TRBD2. This CDR3 contains 15 residues. Germline V CDR1 and CDR2: MNHNY, SVGAGI (reference sequence). The V and J ends lost 5 bases and 4 bases, in that order; junction bases with no gene match: 7.

The chain employs TRBV6-6 and TRBJ1-1; weak D call: TRBD1 (5 bases). There are 14 residues in the CDR3. The V gene lost 4 bases and the J gene lost 0 bases, with 9 bases spanning the gap. Germline CDR1 reads MNHNY; CDR2 reads SVGAGI (reference sequence). The CDR3 loop reads CASSLQVLNTEAFF. In nucleotides, the CDR3 is TGTGCCAGCAGTTTACAGGTCCTGAACACTGAAGCTTTCTTT.

With respect to this clone: The identical CDR3 is also encoded by other nucleotide sequences in the sample. The chain carries TRBV18 and TRBJ2-1; TRBD2 matches at 10 bases. CDR3 length equals 15 residues. The germline CDR1 and CDR2 sequences are KGHSH and LQKENI. Trimming took 6 bases from V and 2 from J; bases not matched to a gene: 4. The CDR3 region has the DNA TGTGCCAGCTCGCCGGGACTAGCGACCTACAATGAGCAGTTCTTC. It codes for CASSPGLATYNEQFF.

This clone was seen only once. The chain links TRBV5-4 to TRBJ2-7, with 7 positions matching TRBD2. Looked up from germline, CDR1 is SGHNT and CDR2 is YYREEE (reference sequence). The ends lost 0 bases at V and 0 bases at J; junction bases unmatched: 3. The CDR3 is made up of 15 amino acids. In DNA form, the CDR3 reads TGTGCCAGCAGCTTGGCGCGGGAGTCCTCCTACGAGCAGTACTTC. Protein sequence: CASSLARESSYEQYF.

The rearrangement links TRBV18 to TRBJ2-1; 10 nucleotides match TRBD1. CDR1 and CDR2 (germline): KGHSH, LQKENI. The CDR3 runs to 15 residues. J was trimmed by 6 bases and V by 3 bases; bases with no gene match: 5. CDR3 in amino acids: CASSPPGQGLNEQFF. Written as DNA, the CDR3 is TGTGCCAGCTCACCCCCGGGACAGGGGCTCAATGAGCAGTTCTTC.

The V call is TRBV6-2 or TRBV6-3, the J call TRBJ2-5, with 9 bases lining up with TRBD2. V was clipped by 6 bases and J by 4 bases; unmatched bases: 15. Looked up from germline, CDR1 is MNHEY and CDR2 is SVGEGT. The CDR3 is 17 amino acids. The CDR3, as DNA: TGTGCCAGCAGCTCCCTAGGGCTAGCGGGAATAGGAGAGACCCAGTACTTC. Translation gives CASSSLGLAGIGETQYF.

CDR3 in amino acids: CASSSSGRDTGELFF. DNA for the CDR3: TGTGCCAGCAGTAGTAGCGGGAGAGACACCGGGGAGCTGTTTTTT. This sequence joins TRBV27 and TRBJ2-2; 9 positions agree with TRBD2. The CDR3 has 15 residues. Germline V gene lookup returns CDR1 MNHEY and CDR2 SMNVEV (reference sequence). With V trimmed by 5 bases and J by 3 bases, 4 bases remained unmatched.

V is TRBV6-6 and J is TRBJ2-5; D unclear. V lost 6 bases and J 2 bases, leaving 19 bases between the germline ends. Germline CDR1 is MNHNY and CDR2 is SVGAGI (reference sequence). The CDR3 contains 16 residues. The CDR3 region is CASRADMAIGQETQYF. CDR3 nucleotides: TGTGCCAGCAGAGCTGACATGGCTATTGGGCAAGAGACCCAGTACTTC.

The chain joins TRBV27 to TRBJ2-6; TRBD2 aligns across 11 bases. Germline CDR1 reads MNHEY; CDR2 reads SMNVEV (reference sequence). Trimming took 6 bases from V and 0 from J; bases not matched to a gene: 16. This CDR3 is 21 amino acids long. Here the CDR3 reads CASSPSLTGTSGNSGANVLTF. CDR3 DNA sequence: TGTGCCAGCAGCCCCTCACTCACCGGGACTAGCGGAAACTCTGGGGCCAACGTCCTGACTTTC.

The chain is built from TRBV27 and TRBJ1-6; 7 bases match TRBD1. Germline loops: CDR1 MNHEY, CDR2 SMNVEV (reference sequence). This CDR3 spans 16 amino acids. With 3 bases clipped from V and 7 bases from J, the junction kept 9 bases outside the gene matches. The CDR3 protein is CASSFGGRDRNSPLHF. The CDR3 DNA sequence: TGTGCCAGCAGTTTTGGGGGCCGGGACAGAAATTCACCCCTCCACTTT.

The V and J genes are TRBV28 and TRBJ2-2, with 7 bases matching TRBD1. CDR3 length: 15 amino acids. Germline values: CDR1 MDHEN, CDR2 SYDVKM. V lost 5 bases, J lost 6 bases, and 9 bases stayed unmatched. This CDR3 is CASSPRQGPPGELFF. CDR3 nucleotides: TGTGCCAGCAGTCCACGACAGGGCCCCCCCGGGGAGCTGTTTTTT.

V and J are TRBV4-1 and TRBJ1-6; D uncertain. The V gene's germline CDR1 is MGHRA and CDR2 YSYEKL. This CDR3 region has 14 residues. V lost 1 base, J lost 6 bases, and 7 bases lay in between. The CDR3 DNA sequence: TGCGCCAGCAGCCAAGTACGGGGTAATTCACCCCTCCACTTT. Protein: CASSQVRGNSPLHF.

This sequence joins TRBV11-3 and TRBJ2-3; 8 bases are shared with TRBD2. Looked up from germline, CDR1 is SGHNT and CDR2 is YENEEA. The CDR3 spans 15 residues. V lost 6 bases and J lost 1; bases outside the gene matches: 6. The CDR3 sequence: CASSRREGRTDTQYF. The CDR3 nucleotides are TGTGCCAGCAGTCGACGGGAGGGCCGCACAGATACGCAGTATTTT.

The rearrangement links TRBV28 to TRBJ2-5; 9 positions match TRBD2. V dropped 7 bases and J dropped 1; count of bases not matched to a gene: 4. The V gene's germline CDR1 is MDHEN and CDR2 SYDVKM. CDR3 length equals 14 residues. CDR3 sequence: CASTPTSGQETQYF. CDR3 bases: TGTGCCAGCACCCCGACTAGCGGCCAAGAGACCCAGTACTTC.

The V gene is TRBV12-5, the J gene TRBJ1-1, with TRBD1 matching over 8 bases. The junction had 13 bases not matched to a gene; V was cut back by 4 bases and J by 3 bases. The V gene's germline CDR1 is LGHNT and CDR2 FRNRAP. This CDR3 has 17 residues. The CDR3 loop reads CASGYHPPPGGYTEAFF. Written as DNA, the CDR3 is TGTGCTAGTGGTTACCACCCGCCCCCAGGGGGCTACACTGAAGCTTTCTTT.

The chain recombines TRBV7-9 with TRBJ1-1; 7 nucleotides match TRBD1. With 5 bases clipped from V and 2 bases from J, the junction kept 11 bases outside the gene matches. The CDR3 runs 16 residues. The germline CDR1 and CDR2 sequences are SEHNR and FQNEAQ (reference sequence). CDR3 in amino acids: CASSPLIRQGNTEAFF. The CDR3 DNA follows: TGTGCCAGCAGCCCCCTCATCAGACAGGGCAACACTGAAGCTTTCTTT. The variable domain in full, with the rest retrieved from reference TRBV7-9 and TRBJ1-1, is DTGVSQNPRHKITKRGQNVTFRCDPISEHNRLYWYRQTLGQGPEFLTYFQNEAQLEKSRLLSDRFSAERPKGSFSTLEIQRTEQGDSAMYLCASSPLIRQGNTEAFFGQGTRLTVV.